The 3 T cell receptor beta chains below were found in one sample sequenced in a study of T cells in Graves' hyperthyroidism and ophthalmopathy. The CDR3 regions of TCR beta were amplified from RNA transcripts. First-round RT-PCR with HTBI primers amplified the TCR CDR3 region. TCRdb fed the multiplex PCR reads into MiXCR, producing one record per CDR3 protein. The sample contains under 350,000 distinct CDR3 sequences, around 20% of which appear only once. Specimen: blood. These receptors came from a woman aged 50 to 65 with Graves' hyperthyroidism.

This chain joins TRBV6-1 and TRBJ1-1, with a weak D call TRBD1 (5 bases). Trimming removed 1 base at V and 4 bases at J, with 16 bases between. Germline assignment: CDR1 MNHNS and CDR2 SASEGT. The CDR3 consists of 16 residues. This CDR3 reads CASSEGGSARSTEAFF. CDR3 coding DNA: TGTGCCAGCAGTGAAGGGGGGTCGGCCCGGAGCACTGAAGCTTTCTTT.

This chain links TRBV6-1 with TRBJ1-4; 7 bases are a match to TRBD1. Germline V CDR1 and CDR2: MNHNS, SASEGT. Trimming at V came to 6 bases and at J to 10 bases, leaving 11 bases not matched to a gene. This CDR3 is built from 14 residues. The chain's CDR3 is CASSKGAVQGKLFF. The CDR3 bases are TGTGCCAGCAGCAAGGGGGCGGTCCAGGGAAAACTGTTTTTT.

Ten or more counts support this clonotype. The chain carries TRBV20-1 and TRBJ2-7; weak D call: TRBD1 (6 bases). This CDR3 contains 14 residues. CDR1 DFQATT and CDR2 SNEGSKA come from the germline V gene (reference sequence). V was shortened by 3 bases and J by 2 bases, with 14 bases between the two germline ends. The CDR3 loop reads CSARPQGRPYEQYF. The CDR3 nucleotides are TGCAGTGCTAGGCCTCAGGGGCGCCCCTACGAGCAGTACTTC.